What follows are 27 T cell receptor beta chains derived from one specimen sequenced in a study of blood T cell repertoires in COVID-19. The method was immunoSEQ multiplex PCR; TCRdb's version includes in-frame clones alone and lacks a portion of them. This table has 200,000 or so clones, approximately 91% appearing once. Sequencing was carried out using peripheral blood. All receptors come from a man between 65 and 80 years old with active or convalescent COVID-19.

The rearrangement uses TRBV3-1 (or the pseudogene TRBV3-2) and TRBJ2-1; no reliable D call. Germline V gene data show CDR1 as LGHDT and CDR2 as YNNKEL (reference sequence). The length of the CDR3 is 18 residues. V was cut by 0 bases and J by 1 base, with 16 bases left in between. CDR3 region: CASSQESGPILSYNEQFF. CDR3 DNA sequence: TGTGCCAGCAGCCAAGAATCAGGCCCAATCCTGTCCTACAATGAGCAGTTCTTC.

The chain joins TRBV5-1 to TRBJ2-5; 8 nucleotides line up with TRBD1. Germline assignment: CDR1 SGHRS and CDR2 YFSETQ. This CDR3 has 15 residues. V lost 5 bases to trimming and J lost 0 bases; unmatched junction nucleotides: 6. The CDR3: CASRPGTGDQETQYF. The CDR3 coding sequence is TGCGCCAGCAGACCCGGGACAGGCGACCAAGAGACCCAGTACTTC.

The chain has TRBV7-2 and TRBJ2-5, with D possibly being TRBD2 (5 bases). Trimming shortened V by 6 bases and J by 2 bases, and 19 bases separated the two germline ends. The CDR3 runs 16 residues. Germline assignment: CDR1 SGHTA and CDR2 FQGNSA. CDR3 DNA sequence: TGTGCCAGCAGTCGTACCCCTTTTGGGAGACAAGAGACCCAGTACTTC. This translates into CASSRTPFGRQETQYF.

The rearrangement links TRBV27 to TRBJ2-5; 8 bases agree with TRBD1. Germline CDR1 MNHEY, CDR2 SMNVEV (reference sequence). The J segment lost 2 bases and the V segment lost 3 bases, leaving 2 bases of the junction unmatched. The CDR3 length is 14 residues. The CDR3 DNA is TGTGCCAGCAGTTTCTACAGGGGGCAAGAGACCCAGTACTTC. Translated, it gives CASSFYRGQETQYF.

The chain employs TRBV4-1 and TRBJ1-4; D is unresolved. Trimming cost V 1 base and J 0 bases, with 9 bases left between them. The V gene's germline CDR1 is MGHRA and CDR2 YSYEKL. The CDR3 loop spans 16 amino acids. The CDR3 loop is CASSQGTQATNEKLFF. CDR3 coding DNA: TGCGCCAGCAGCCAAGGGACTCAGGCAACTAATGAAAAACTGTTTTTT.

The gene calls are TRBV6-2 or TRBV6-3 and TRBJ1-1, with a possible D match to TRBD1 (5 bases). Trimming cost V 5 bases and J 10 bases, with 17 bases left between them. The CDR3 consists of 13 residues. Germline loops: CDR1 MNHEY, CDR2 SVGEGT. The CDR3, as DNA: TGTGCCAGCAGTCTTCCTGCAGGGCTAGTAGCTTTCTTT. Translation gives CASSLPAGLVAFF.

The rearrangement uses TRBV6-5 and TRBJ2-7, with a possible D match to TRBD1 (6 bases). The germline CDR1 and CDR2 sequences are MNHEY and SVGAGI. This CDR3 spans 14 amino acids. V dropped 5 bases and J dropped 0 bases, with 11 bases sitting between them. The chain's CDR3 is CASSTWDISYEQYF. In nucleotides, the CDR3 is TGTGCCAGCAGTACATGGGACATCTCCTACGAGCAGTACTTC.

The chain is built from TRBV14 and TRBJ1-6; no clear D. Germline V CDR1 and CDR2: SGHDN, FVKESK. CDR3 length equals 14 residues. V gave up 1 base and J gave up 7 bases, with 8 bases separating them. The CDR3 is CASSQVWANSPLHF. The CDR3 nucleotides are TGTGCCAGCAGCCAAGTATGGGCGAATTCACCCCTCCACTTT.

The J gene is TRBJ1-5, the V gene TRBV9; D possibly corresponds to TRBD1 (5 bases). The ends were cut back, 3 bases at V and 4 bases at J, with 8 bases in the middle. The CDR3 contains 13 residues. The germline V gene has CDR1 SGDLS and CDR2 YYNGEE. CDR3 amino acids: CASSGAGNQPQHF. The CDR3 nucleotides are TGTGCCAGCAGCGGGGCAGGGAATCAGCCCCAGCATTTT.

The chain links TRBV6-5 to TRBJ1-2; 8 bases are shared with TRBD1. After removal of 7 bases from V and 6 bases from J, the junction contained 13 bases not matched to a gene. CDR1 MNHEY and CDR2 SVGAGI come from the germline V gene. CDR3 length: 15 amino acids. The CDR3 DNA follows: TGTGCCAGCACAACGGGTGGGGCAGGGGGCGATGGCTACACCTTC. Translated, it gives CASTTGGAGGDGYTF.

This clone has more than one count but fewer than ten. The V and J genes are TRBV6-2 or TRBV6-3 and TRBJ2-1; TRBD2 matches 9 bases. The CDR3 is 20 amino acids. Germline CDR1 MNHEY, CDR2 SVGEGT. The J segment lost 10 bases and the V segment lost 6 bases, leaving 28 bases of the junction unmatched. CDR3 sequence reads: CASSRRGSGGPQRGPIEQFF. In DNA, the CDR3 is TGTGCCAGCAGCCGTAGAGGAAGCGGGGGGCCCCAAAGGGGTCCAATCGAGCAGTTCTTC.

The chain joins TRBV6-2 or TRBV6-3 to TRBJ2-1; maybe TRBD2 (7 bases). The CDR3 spans 13 residues. Germline lookup yields CDR1 MNHEY and CDR2 SVGEGT. Deletions cut 3 bases from V and 7 bases from J, with 10 bases between. The CDR3 DNA sequence: TGTGCCAGCAGTTATAGGGGGGGTAATGAGCAGTTCTTC. Residues: CASSYRGGNEQFF.

V usage is TRBV5-1 and J usage is TRBJ2-3, with 8 bases aligning to TRBD1. CDR1 is SGHRS, CDR2 YFSETQ, per germline. The CDR3 extends over 17 amino acids. With 4 bases clipped from V and 2 bases from J, the junction kept 12 bases outside the gene matches. As DNA, the CDR3 is TGCGCCAGCAGCATCCGACAGGGGCTAGGGAACACAGATACGCAGTATTTT. This gives the protein CASSIRQGLGNTDTQYF.

The chain links TRBV27 to TRBJ2-3; 7 nucleotides agree with TRBD1. Germline CDR1 reads MNHEY; CDR2 reads SMNVEV (reference sequence). After removal of 3 bases from V and 0 bases from J, the junction contained 12 bases not matched to a gene. This CDR3 comprises 18 residues. CDR3 DNA: TGTGCCAGCAGTTTTCCACAGGGGCCCGTCCTTAGCACAGATACGCAGTATTTT. Its translation: CASSFPQGPVLSTDTQYF.

The gene calls are TRBV7-2 and TRBJ1-6, with 7 bases fitting TRBD1. The CDR3 totals 14 residues. V lost 5 bases and J lost 9; bases outside the gene matches: 7. Germline assignment: CDR1 SGHTA and CDR2 FQGNSA. The CDR3 is CASSPGQPRSPLHF. The CDR3 DNA sequence: TGTGCCAGCAGCCCGGGACAGCCGCGTTCACCCCTCCACTTT.

The chain joins TRBV19 to TRBJ1-5; D gene unclear. The CDR3 is 15 residues long. The V end lost 3 bases, the J end lost 5 bases, and 14 bases lay between the germline ends. The germline V gene has CDR1 LNHDA and CDR2 SQIVND (reference sequence). The CDR3 bases are TGTGCCAGTAGTATGATGGAGGGAAGTTATCAGCCCCAGCATTTT. As protein: CASSMMEGSYQPQHF.

V gene TRBV19 combines with J gene TRBJ2-7, with a possible D match to TRBD1 (6 bases). CDR3 size: 16 residues. Germline V gives CDR1 LNHDA, CDR2 SQIVND (reference sequence). Deletions cut 4 bases from V and 1 base from J, with 17 bases between. The CDR3 here is CASSTPWGPPSYEQYF. The DNA for the CDR3 is TGTGCCAGTAGTACCCCTTGGGGGCCACCATCCTACGAGCAGTACTTC.

The J gene is TRBJ2-3, the V gene TRBV3-1 (or the pseudogene TRBV3-2); possible D gene TRBD2, 5 bases. This CDR3 is 13 amino acids long. V dropped 0 bases and J dropped 8 bases, with 9 bases sitting between them. Germline CDR1 and CDR2: LGHDT and YNNKEL (reference sequence). The CDR3 DNA follows: TGTGCCAGCAGCCAAGATGAGGGAATTACGCAGTATTTT. Translation gives CASSQDEGITQYF.

This clone was seen a handful of times. The chain carries TRBV2 and TRBJ2-3, with a possible D match to TRBD1 (6 bases). This CDR3 contains 13 residues. From germline, CDR1 is SNHLY and CDR2 FYNNEI. V gave up 4 bases and J gave up 4 bases, with 9 bases separating them. CDR3 sequence (DNA): TGTGCCAGCAGTGCTACAGGGTCAGATACGCAGTATTTT. Translation gives CASSATGSDTQYF.

This chain links TRBV5-1 with TRBJ2-3, with 9 bases identical to TRBD2. Germline CDR1 is SGHRS and CDR2 is YFSETQ. The CDR3 spans 14 residues. J gave up 5 bases and V 4 bases, and 5 bases lay outside the gene matches. The CDR3 bases are TGCGCCAGCAGCCAACGACTAGCGGAAGATACGCAGTATTTT. Residues: CASSQRLAEDTQYF. The whole variable domain, filled in from reference TRBV5-1 and TRBJ2-3, reads KAGVTQTPRYLIKTRGQQVTLSCSPISGHRSVSWYQQTPGQGLQFLFEYFSETQRNKGNFPGRFSGRQFSNSRSEMNVSTLELGDSALYLCASSQRLAEDTQYFGPGTRLTVL.

V gene TRBV27 combines with J gene TRBJ2-2; D call uncertain. V lost 4 bases and J lost 7, with 10 bases in between. Germline V gives CDR1 MNHEY, CDR2 SMNVEV (reference sequence). The CDR3 is 13 residues long. CDR3 protein: CASSSPLYGELFF. As DNA, the CDR3 is TGTGCCAGCAGTTCCCCCTTGTACGGGGAGCTGTTTTTT.

The J gene is TRBJ2-7, the V gene TRBV5-1, with a weak D call TRBD1 (6 bases). V dropped 0 bases and J dropped 3 bases, with 16 bases sitting between them. The length of the CDR3 is 16 residues. Germline loops: CDR1 SGHRS, CDR2 YFSETQ. CDR3 coding DNA: TGCGCCAGCAGCTTGGTCTTCTCGGGACAAGACTACGAGCAGTACTTC. Its translation: CASSLVFSGQDYEQYF.

This rearrangement joins TRBV27 to TRBJ2-1; TRBD2 might be the D (6 bases). The V end was cut by 4 bases, the J end by 0 bases, with 16 bases between. Per germline, CDR1 MNHEY and CDR2 SMNVEV (reference sequence). The CDR3 runs 17 residues. CDR3 region: CASSSRYAGYSYNEQFF. The CDR3, as DNA: TGTGCCAGCAGTTCACGATATGCGGGATACTCCTACAATGAGCAGTTCTTC.

This clone turned up a few times. CDR3 in DNA: TGTGCCAGCAGTTACTCCGGGATACGCTACGAGCAGTACTTC. Protein: CASSYSGIRYEQYF. J is TRBJ2-7 and V is TRBV6-2 or TRBV6-3; a possible D gene is TRBD2 (5 bases). V gave up 0 bases and J gave up 3 bases, with 9 bases separating them. The CDR3 loop spans 14 amino acids. CDR1 and CDR2 (germline): MNHEY, SVGEGT.

The chain is built from TRBV20-1 and TRBJ1-2; D is unclear. The CDR3 length is 11 residues. V shed 3 bases and J shed 5 bases, with 7 bases lying between them. Germline CDR1 is DFQATT and CDR2 is SNEGSKA (reference sequence). CDR3 loop: CSARQSYGYTF. The CDR3 nucleotides read TGCAGTGCTAGGCAGTCTTATGGCTACACCTTC.

The chain has TRBV7-2 and TRBJ2-7; 10 bases map to TRBD2. There are 16 residues in the CDR3. Looked up from germline, CDR1 is SGHTA and CDR2 is FQGNSA. V shed 5 bases, J shed 3 bases, and the junction held 10 bases outside the gene matches. In DNA form, the CDR3 reads TGTGCCAGCAGCCTCCGACGGTCTAGCGGGGGCTACGAGCAGTACTTC. It yields the protein CASSLRRSSGGYEQYF.

The chain recombines TRBV4-3 with TRBJ2-7, with 7 bases lining up with TRBD2. The germline V gene encodes CDR1 LGHNA and CDR2 YSLEER. The CDR3 extends over 18 amino acids. Unmatched junction bases numbered 13, after V lost 0 bases and J lost 2 bases. DNA for the CDR3: TGCGCCAGCAGCCAAGACTCGCATAATCTCGGGGGGACCTACGAGCAGTACTTC. Translation: CASSQDSHNLGGTYEQYF.